Below are 6 T cell receptor beta chains sequenced from a single sample in a study of shared clonotypes between healthy human individuals. TCRdb's table, derived via immunoSEQ multiplex PCR, lists solely in-frame clones and lacks some. The table records over 2 million clones, around 92% of them present only once. The sample was naive CD4+ T cells from PBMCs. Subset reported: CD45RA+ positively selected. Receptors originate from a man between 18 and 29 years old in good health. Some clones in this sample may be carry-over from other donors' samples.

The CDR3 spells CASSVDGPGVGNTIYF. CDR3 coding DNA: TGTGCCAGCAGCGTAGACGGGCCAGGGGTTGGAAACACCATATATTTT. This sequence joins TRBV9 and TRBJ1-3, with a possible D match to TRBD1 (6 bases). The V gene's germline CDR1 is SGDLS and CDR2 YYNGEE. This CDR3 contains 16 residues. V lost 0 bases and J 3 bases, leaving 13 bases between the germline ends.

The rearrangement joins TRBV4-3 to TRBJ2-7; D possibly corresponds to TRBD1 (5 bases). The CDR3 extends over 15 amino acids. Germline assignment: CDR1 LGHNA and CDR2 YSLEER. The ends were cut back, 0 bases at V and 2 bases at J, with 11 bases in the middle. The CDR3 nucleotides read TGCGCCAGCAGCCAAGATTCAGGGCCGACCTACGAGCAGTACTTC. Protein sequence: CASSQDSGPTYEQYF.

Comment on this clone: The same CDR3 arises from other DNA sequences in this sample as well. This chain links TRBV29-1 with TRBJ1-4, with a tentative D call TRBD1 (5 bases). Germline V gene data show CDR1 as SQVTM and CDR2 as ANQGSEA. The germline V and J ends were trimmed by 5 bases and 4 bases, with 8 bases remaining between them. This CDR3 region has 12 residues. DNA of the CDR3: TGCAGCGTTCGTAGGGGTAATGAAAAACTGTTTTTT. This codes for CSVRRGNEKLFF.

The chain uses TRBV5-1 and TRBJ2-6; D might be TRBD2 (6 bases). CDR1 SGHRS and CDR2 YFSETQ come from the germline V gene. V lost 4 bases and J lost 1, with 12 bases in between. This CDR3 spans 16 amino acids. The CDR3 DNA sequence: TGCGCCAGCAGCGCCTTCCGGGGGTCTGGGGCCAACGTCCTGACTTTC. Translated, it gives CASSAFRGSGANVLTF.

J is TRBJ2-7 and V is TRBV5-4; D possibly corresponds to TRBD1 (6 bases). The CDR3 extends over 13 amino acids. CDR1 and CDR2 (germline): SGHNT, YYREEE (reference sequence). Trimming left V 2 bases short and J 4 bases short, with 10 bases between. In nucleotides, the CDR3 is TGTGCCAGCAGCTTTTCGACAGGATACGAGCAGTACTTC. Protein: CASSFSTGYEQYF.

The CDR3 region has the DNA TGTGCCAGCAGCCAGATCTCCGGGACAGAGAGGTACGAGCAGTACTTC. Its protein is CASSQISGTERYEQYF. The chain is built from TRBV4-2 and TRBJ2-7; 7 positions match TRBD1. Germline V lookup: CDR1 LGHNA, CDR2 YNFKEQ. The CDR3 has 16 residues. The J segment lost 4 bases and the V segment lost 3 bases, leaving 12 bases of the junction unmatched.